Below, one T cell receptor beta chain is given with its context. This specimen comes from a study of blood T cell repertoires in COVID-19. The CDR3 extends over 15 amino acids. CDR1 and CDR2 (germline): MNHNY, SVGAGI (reference sequence). V was trimmed by 7 bases and J by 3 bases, leaving 16 bases between them. The method was immunoSEQ multiplex PCR; TCRdb's version includes in-frame clones alone and lacks a portion of them. Among fewer than 500,000 clones listed, around 87% were seen once. This clonotype originated in a woman aged 18 to 35 who had recovered from COVID-19. The rearrangement links TRBV6-6 to TRBJ1-5, with no clear D. Sequences were obtained from PBMCs or T cells enriched from blood (not recorded which). CDR3 DNA sequence: TGTGCCAGCAACCACTTGTCTGTCATCAATCAGCCCCAGCATTTT. As protein: CASNHLSVINQPQHF.